This T cell receptor (beta chain) was captured by sequencing in a study of blood T cell repertoires in COVID-19. The Seattle patients joined while their infection was active and were tracked longitudinally afterward. Germline V gene lookup returns CDR1 MGHRA and CDR2 YSYEKL. Trimming removed 1 base at V and 0 bases at J, with 12 bases between. The CDR3 is 17 residues long. In its sample, this clone was seen a few times. TCRdb's copy holds only in-frame clones and misses some; the assay was immunoSEQ multiplex PCR. The repertoire holds approximately 140,000 clones, 84% seen once, with 8% to 9% in the top ten.

The sequence derives from a man aged 30 to 39 with COVID-19, enrolled during active disease. Sequencing input: peripheral blood. The chain couples TRBV4-1 to TRBJ1-4; the D is unclear. CDR3 DNA: TGCGCCAGCAGCCAAGTCCCCCCCGGTGCAACTAATGAAAAACTGTTTTTT. Encoded protein: CASSQVPPGATNEKLFF.